A single sample is the source of the 25 T cell receptor beta chains below, sequenced in a study of OX40 agonist ivuxolimab in advanced cancers. Assay: immunoSEQ multiplex PCR; the TCRdb copy retains only in-frame clones and omits some. Altogether about 18,000 clones are present, 70% to 90% being singletons, with the ten largest covering 62%. The source material was CD4+ or CD8+ T cells sorted from blood, sampled in a trial of the OX40 agonist ivuxolimab. These receptors were collected from an adult with an advanced solid tumor such as melanoma, head and neck, liver or kidney cancer.

V is TRBV7-9 and J is TRBJ2-7; TRBD2 is a possible D gene (6 bases). The CDR3 spans 13 residues. Trimming took off 1 base at V and 7 bases at J, with 11 bases between the two ends. Germline CDR1 is SEHNR and CDR2 is FQNEAQ (reference sequence). The CDR3 protein is CASSLVEGGEQYF. The CDR3 nucleotides read TGTGCCAGCAGCTTAGTTGAGGGAGGTGAGCAGTACTTC. The complete variable domain, with remaining parts taken from reference TRBV7-9 and TRBJ2-7, reads DTGVSQNPRHKITKRGQNVTFRCDPISEHNRLYWYRQTLGQGPEFLTYFQNEAQLEKSRLLSDRFSAERPKGSFSTLEIQRTEQGDSAMYLCASSLVEGGEQYFGPGTRLTVT.

V gene TRBV29-1 combines with J gene TRBJ2-7; D is perhaps TRBD2 (5 bases). The ends were cut back, 3 bases at V and 7 bases at J, with 10 bases in the middle. The CDR3 sequence is 11 residues long. Germline-derived CDR1 and CDR2 are SQVTM and ANQGSEA. The CDR3 DNA reads as TGCAGCGTTGAGGCCGGACTGGAGCAGTACTTC. Residues: CSVEAGLEQYF.

The chain carries TRBV29-1 and TRBJ2-7, with a possible D match to TRBD2 (5 bases). V was pared by 2 bases and J by 7 bases, with 12 bases between. CDR3 size: 12 residues. Germline CDR1 reads SQVTM; CDR2 reads ANQGSEA. The CDR3 is CSVERSSGEQYF. CDR3 in DNA: TGCAGCGTTGAAAGGTCTTCGGGGGAGCAGTACTTC.

A few counts support this clone. The chain uses TRBV7-9 and TRBJ1-2; a possible D gene is TRBD1 (6 bases). This CDR3 comprises 13 residues. CDR1 and CDR2 (germline): SEHNR, FQNEAQ (reference sequence). Trimming took 5 bases from V and 2 from J, leaving 9 bases between them. CDR3 nucleotides: TGTGCCAGCAGCCCCGGACAGAACTATGGCTACACCTTC. Encoded protein: CASSPGQNYGYTF.

The chain recombines TRBV9 with TRBJ1-5; D is uncertain. With 2 bases removed from V and 3 bases from J, the gap between germline ends came to 9 bases. This CDR3 has 14 residues. Germline CDR1 SGDLS, CDR2 YYNGEE. CDR3 loop: CASSVDGFNQPQHF. The DNA for the CDR3 is TGTGCCAGCAGCGTGGACGGCTTCAATCAGCCCCAGCATTTT.

The chain carries TRBV10-2 and TRBJ2-7, with 8 bases matching TRBD1. J was trimmed by 4 bases and V by 2 bases; bases with no gene match: 4. Germline V gives CDR1 WSHSY, CDR2 SAAADI. The CDR3 has 14 residues. The CDR3 sequence: CASSEPQGAYEQYF. The CDR3 nucleotides are TGCGCCAGCAGTGAGCCCCAGGGGGCTTACGAGCAGTACTTC.

The gene calls are TRBV11-2 and TRBJ2-7, with 8 bases fitting TRBD2. The CDR3 has 16 residues. The V gene end was trimmed by 1 base and the J gene end by 2 bases; junction bases not matched to a gene: 7. Germline V CDR1 and CDR2: SGHAT, FQNNGV. The CDR3 coding sequence is TGTGCCAGCAGCTTAGTTATGGCGGGGGGCCCCTACGAGCAGTACTTC. Amino acids: CASSLVMAGGPYEQYF.

V usage is TRBV11-3 and J usage is TRBJ1-1; D gene uncertain. The V and J ends lost 6 bases and 0 bases respectively, with 11 bases between them. This CDR3 spans 14 amino acids. In germline, CDR1 is SGHNT, CDR2 YENEEA. Here the CDR3 DNA reads TGTGCCAGCAGTTCTTCCGAGTTGAACACTGAAGCTTTCTTT. This encodes CASSSSELNTEAFF. The full variable domain, with the rest looked up from reference TRBV11-3 and TRBJ1-1, is EAGVVQSPRYKIIEKKQPVAFWCNPISGHNTLYWYLQNLGQGPELLIRYENEEAVDDSQLPKDRFSAERLKGVDSTLKIQPAELGDSAVYLCASSSSELNTEAFFGQGTRLTVV.

V usage is TRBV13 and J usage is TRBJ2-3; 15 bases align to TRBD2. The CDR3 runs to 19 residues. Looked up from germline, CDR1 is PRHDT and CDR2 is FYEKMQ (reference sequence). V trimming: 5 bases; J trimming: 0 bases; junction bases outside the gene matches: 9. The CDR3 is CASSDTGLAGGPSTDTQYF. CDR3 coding DNA: TGTGCCAGCAGCGATACCGGACTAGCGGGGGGGCCGAGCACAGATACGCAGTATTTT.

A single count supports this clone. This chain links TRBV15 with TRBJ1-2; D call uncertain. This CDR3 region has 14 residues. Germline V gives CDR1 LNHNV, CDR2 YYDKDF (reference sequence). V was trimmed by 3 bases and J by 3 bases, leaving 11 bases between them. CDR3 DNA sequence: TGTGCCACCAGCAGCACTCCCGTGGACTATGGCTACACCTTC. Translated: CATSSTPVDYGYTF.

The rearrangement links TRBV28 to TRBJ1-1; weak D call: TRBD1 (5 bases). V gave up 6 bases and J gave up 1 base, with 9 bases separating them. This CDR3 is 13 amino acids long. Germline-derived CDR1 and CDR2 are MDHEN and SYDVKM. CDR3 sequence: CASRPQGNTEAFF. CDR3 nucleotide sequence: TGTGCCAGCAGACCCCAGGGGAACACTGAAGCTTTCTTT.

The genes are TRBV30 and TRBJ2-3, with 11 positions matching TRBD2. Germline-derived CDR1 and CDR2 are GTSNPN and SVGIG (reference sequence). The CDR3 spans 13 residues. In DNA, the CDR3 is TGTGCAATTAGCGGGGGGGCCCCAGATACGCAGTATTTT. Protein: CAISGGAPDTQYF.

This clone was observed a handful of times. CDR3 sequence: CASSYSGSEQYF. The CDR3 DNA is TGTGCCAGCAGTTATTCAGGTTCCGAGCAGTACTTC. V usage is TRBV6-5 and J usage is TRBJ2-7; no firm D call. Germline V gene lookup returns CDR1 MNHEY and CDR2 SVGAGI. The CDR3 length is 12 residues. Trimming left V 3 bases short and J 6 bases short, with 9 bases between.

Here the CDR3 DNA reads TGTGCCAGTAGTATAGCGGCAGGGAACACTGAAGCTTTCTTT. This translates into CASSIAAGNTEAFF. The rearrangement joins TRBV19 to TRBJ1-1, with no clear D. The ends were cut back, 1 base at V and 1 base at J, with 7 bases in the middle. The germline V gene has CDR1 LNHDA and CDR2 SQIVND (reference sequence). The CDR3 sequence is 14 residues long.

This rearrangement joins TRBV28 to TRBJ2-7, with TRBD2 identical over 10 bases. V lost 2 bases, J lost 1 base, and 11 bases stayed unmatched. The CDR3 covers 18 residues. The germline V gene has CDR1 MDHEN and CDR2 SYDVKM. CDR3 DNA sequence: TGTGCCAGCAGTTTACGTCTAGCGGGAGAAGAGCTTTCCTACGAGCAGTACTTC. As protein: CASSLRLAGEELSYEQYF.

This clone was seen once. The rearrangement links TRBV15 to TRBJ2-2; D perhaps matches TRBD1 (6 bases). The CDR3 covers 14 residues. Trimming removed 6 bases at V and 1 base at J, with 9 bases between. CDR1 and CDR2 (germline): LNHNV, YYDKDF (reference sequence). The CDR3 DNA follows: TGTGCCACCAGAGCGGACAGGAACACCGGGGAGCTGTTTTTT. Encoded protein: CATRADRNTGELFF.

The chain is built from TRBV7-8 and TRBJ1-2; D possibly corresponds to TRBD1 (6 bases). The CDR3 covers 15 residues. The V gene's germline CDR1 is SGHVS and CDR2 FQNEAQ. Trimming shortened V by 1 base and J by 3 bases, and 12 bases separated the two germline ends. The CDR3 loop reads CASSLVGGAHYGYTF. CDR3 DNA: TGTGCCAGCAGCTTAGTTGGGGGGGCCCACTATGGCTACACCTTC.

The V and J genes are TRBV6-5 and TRBJ1-4, with 8 bases that match TRBD1. Looked up from germline, CDR1 is MNHEY and CDR2 is SVGAGI. Germline trimming cut 4 bases from V and 7 bases from J; bases unmatched to any gene: 8. The CDR3 is made up of 15 amino acids. The chain's CDR3 is CASSSATGEVEKLFF. CDR3 nucleotides: TGTGCCAGCAGTTCCGCGACAGGGGAGGTTGAAAAACTGTTTTTT.

This rearrangement joins TRBV7-9 to TRBJ1-5, with 9 bases aligning to TRBD1. CDR1 and CDR2 from the germline V gene are SEHNR and FQNEAQ (reference sequence). V gave up 5 bases and J gave up 4 bases; unmatched junction bases: 3. This CDR3 region has 14 residues. The CDR3 DNA reads as TGTGCCAGCAGCCCGGGACAGGGAAATCAGCCCCAGCATTTT. It codes for CASSPGQGNQPQHF.

The gene calls are TRBV10-3 and TRBJ2-7; D gene uncertain. The germline CDR1 and CDR2 sequences are ENHRY and SYGVKD. V was clipped by 3 bases and J by 3 bases, with 3 bases between them. The CDR3 has 11 residues. The CDR3 sequence is CAISEVYEQYF. In nucleotides, the CDR3 is TGTGCCATCAGTGAAGTCTACGAGCAGTACTTC.

The genes are TRBV7-3 and TRBJ2-1; D is tentatively TRBD1 or TRBD2 (5 bases each). Trimming took 2 bases from V and 8 from J, leaving 13 bases between them. Germline V gene lookup returns CDR1 SGHTA and CDR2 FQGTGA. The CDR3 runs to 14 residues. The CDR3 reads CASSLLGAGDEQFF. The DNA of the CDR3 is TGTGCCAGCAGCTTACTAGGGGCGGGTGATGAGCAGTTCTTC.

The V and J genes are TRBV4-2 and TRBJ2-2, with 11 bases aligning to TRBD2. With 1 base clipped from V and 3 bases from J, the junction kept 4 bases outside the gene matches. This CDR3 is 17 amino acids long. Germline V gene lookup returns CDR1 LGHNA and CDR2 YNFKEQ. This chain's CDR3 is CASSQVGLAEHTGELFF. The CDR3 DNA is TGTGCCAGCAGCCAAGTGGGACTAGCGGAACACACCGGGGAGCTGTTTTTT.

The chain uses TRBV28 and TRBJ2-2, with 12 bases that match TRBD2. Per germline, CDR1 MDHEN and CDR2 SYDVKM. The CDR3 spans 16 residues. V lost 0 bases, J lost 7 bases, and 3 bases stayed unmatched. CDR3: CASSLWTSGSFGELFF. The CDR3, as DNA: TGTGCCAGCAGTTTATGGACTAGCGGGAGCTTCGGGGAGCTGTTTTTT.

The V call is TRBV7-9, the J call TRBJ2-1, with 9 bases fitting TRBD1. The V segment lost 2 bases and the J segment 3 bases; nucleotides outside the gene matches: 8. Germline V lookup: CDR1 SEHNR, CDR2 FQNEAQ (reference sequence). The CDR3 is 17 residues long. CDR3 amino acids: CASSLTISGQGYNEQFF. The CDR3 DNA is TGTGCCAGCAGCTTAACCATCTCGGGACAGGGCTACAATGAGCAGTTCTTC.

A word on this clone: Its ends do not fully match the called genes, so a read error is possible. Other nucleotide sequences in the sample specify the same CDR3. The chain carries TRBV7-9 and TRBJ2-7, with D unresolved. There are 12 residues in the CDR3. Germline assignment: CDR1 SEHNR and CDR2 FQNEAQ (reference sequence). The DNA for the CDR3 is TGTGCCAGTAGCTTATCCCCATACGAGCAGTACTTC. This translates into CASSLSPYEQYF. Looking up the rest from reference TRBV7-9 and TRBJ2-7 gives the full variable domain: DTGVSQNPRHKITKRGQNVTFRCDPISEHNRLYWYRQTLGQGPEFLTYFQNEAQLEKSRLLSDRFSAERPKGSFSTLEIQRTEQGDSAMYLCASSLSPYEQYFGPGTRLTVT.